These 20 T cell receptor beta chains share one sample of origin, sequenced in a study of T cells after yellow fever vaccination. TCRdb reanalysed the 5' RACE reads using MiXCR and keeps one entry per CDR3 protein. Among 500,000 to 650,000 distinct CDR3 sequences listed, 13% were seen once. The sample was PBMCs, taken on the day of the yellow fever booster vaccination. The receptors derive from a man under 40 who received the YFV17D yellow fever vaccine.

The table lists this clonotype with a few counts. V is TRBV6-1 and J is TRBJ2-1; D is perhaps TRBD1 or TRBD2 (6 bases each). Trimming took 6 bases from V and 8 from J, leaving 17 bases between them. The CDR3 has 14 residues. CDR1 and CDR2 (germline): MNHNS, SASEGT. The CDR3 reads CASSSSWGAYEQFF. CDR3 DNA sequence: TGTGCCAGCAGCTCTAGCTGGGGGGCGTATGAGCAGTTCTTC.

This clonotype occurred a few times. The chain recombines TRBV20-1 with TRBJ2-3; TRBD2 matches at 9 bases. Germline V gene sequence: CDR1 DFQATT, CDR2 SNEGSKA (reference sequence). The CDR3 consists of 15 residues. The V segment lost 6 bases and the J segment 4 bases; nucleotides outside the gene matches: 11. CDR3 residues: CSATLAGAPPDTQYF. As DNA, the CDR3 is TGCAGTGCCACATTAGCGGGAGCCCCACCAGATACGCAGTATTTT.

The chain couples TRBV18 to TRBJ2-3; D tentatively fits TRBD1 or TRBD2 (5 bases each). Germline lookup yields CDR1 KGHSH and CDR2 LQKENI. The ends were cut back, 5 bases at V and 6 bases at J, with 21 bases in the middle. The CDR3 loop spans 16 amino acids. The CDR3 reads CASSADRDPPRDTQYF. The CDR3 bases are TGTGCCAGCTCAGCAGACCGGGACCCACCCAGGGATACGCAGTATTTT.

This clonotype occurred a few times. The chain joins TRBV27 to TRBJ2-1; D perhaps matches TRBD1 (6 bases). The ends were cut back, 4 bases at V and 6 bases at J, with 10 bases in the middle. Germline CDR1 MNHEY, CDR2 SMNVEV (reference sequence). The CDR3 runs 13 residues. The CDR3 DNA is TGTGCCAGCAGTTCCCAACAGGGCAATGAGCAGTTCTTC. Its translation: CASSSQQGNEQFF.

This clonotype was seen more than once but under ten times. The chain recombines TRBV9 with TRBJ2-1, with D possibly matching TRBD2 (5 bases). The ends were cut back, 0 bases at V and 7 bases at J, with 14 bases in the middle. This CDR3 has 15 amino acids. Germline V gene lookup returns CDR1 SGDLS and CDR2 YYNGEE. CDR3 region: CASSVDSLRGNEQFF. The CDR3 nucleotides read TGTGCCAGCAGCGTAGATAGCCTCCGGGGAAATGAGCAGTTCTTC.

This clonotype was recorded at least ten times. This rearrangement joins TRBV24-1 to TRBJ2-3, with a weak D call TRBD1 (5 bases). The V gene's germline CDR1 is KGHDR and CDR2 SFDVKD. V lost 1 base and J lost 1, with 8 bases in between. The CDR3 length is 15 residues. CDR3: CATSDFEQGTDTQYF. CDR3 nucleotide sequence: TGTGCCACCAGTGATTTTGAACAGGGCACAGATACGCAGTATTTT.

This chain joins TRBV7-9 and TRBJ2-7; D call uncertain. V lost 0 bases and J lost 5, with 5 bases in between. In germline, CDR1 is SEHNR, CDR2 FQNEAQ (reference sequence). The CDR3 is 12 amino acids. CDR3 in amino acids: CASSLALHEQYF. CDR3 sequence (DNA): TGTGCCAGCAGCTTAGCGTTACACGAGCAGTACTTC.

The table lists this clonotype with a count of one. This chain links TRBV20-1 with TRBJ2-2; perhaps TRBD2 as D (5 bases). Germline V gives CDR1 DFQATT, CDR2 SNEGSKA (reference sequence). The ends were cut back, 3 bases at V and 2 bases at J, with 7 bases in the middle. The length of the CDR3 is 13 residues. Written as DNA, the CDR3 is TGCAGTGCTAGCGGGGATAACACCGGGGAGCTGTTTTTT. Translation: CSASGDNTGELFF.

This chain connects TRBV11-2 to TRBJ1-2; D is unresolved. This CDR3 region has 13 residues. Per germline, CDR1 SGHAT and CDR2 FQNNGV. V lost 5 bases and J lost 4, with 11 bases in between. The CDR3 nucleotides read TGTGCCAGCAGCGCAACAGCGATCTATGGCTACACCTTC. It yields the protein CASSATAIYGYTF.

The chain links TRBV20-1 to TRBJ1-5; D not resolved. V was shortened by 3 bases and J by 7 bases, with 7 bases between the two germline ends. CDR1 is DFQATT, CDR2 SNEGSKA, per germline (reference sequence). This CDR3 is 11 amino acids long. CDR3 nucleotides: TGCAGTGCTAGCATCGGGCAGCCCCAGCATTTT. Encoded protein: CSASIGQPQHF.

The CDR3: CASRDSGQVNTGELFF. The CDR3 DNA reads TGTGCCAGCAGGGATTCCGGCCAGGTGAACACCGGGGAGCTGTTTTTT. The chain joins TRBV2 to TRBJ2-2, with D unresolved. Trimming took off 6 bases at V and 1 base at J, with 15 bases between the two ends. The CDR3 loop spans 16 amino acids. Looked up from germline, CDR1 is SNHLY and CDR2 is FYNNEI.

This clonotype was counted only a few times. The V gene is TRBV29-1, the J gene TRBJ1-2; D call uncertain. CDR1 and CDR2 (germline): SQVTM, ANQGSEA. Trimming took 3 bases from V and 4 from J, leaving 6 bases between them. The CDR3 has 11 residues. The CDR3 DNA reads as TGCAGCGTTGAGGAGAGCTATGGCTACACCTTC. As protein: CSVEESYGYTF. The variable domain in full, completed from reference TRBV29-1 and TRBJ1-2, reads SAVISQKPSRDICQRGTSLTIQCQVDSQVTMMFWYRQQPGQSLTLIATANQGSEATYESGFVIDKFPISRPNLTFSTLTVSNMSPEDSSIYLCSVEESYGYTFGSGTRLTVV.

This clonotype was counted only a few times. The chain combines TRBV7-6 with TRBJ2-1; 8 bases are a match to TRBD2. Germline V gene data show CDR1 as SGHVS and CDR2 as FNYEAQ. The V gene end was trimmed by 2 bases and the J gene end by 4 bases; junction bases not matched to a gene: 7. The CDR3 has 16 residues. The CDR3 reads CASSLPPSGPYNEQFF. CDR3 bases: TGTGCCAGCAGCTTACCGCCTAGCGGGCCTTACAATGAGCAGTTCTTC.

The genes are TRBV19 and TRBJ2-2; the D is unclear. Deletions cut 6 bases from V and 8 bases from J, with 10 bases between. Germline loops: CDR1 LNHDA, CDR2 SQIVND (reference sequence). There are 12 residues in the CDR3. The CDR3 reads CASRGPVGELFF. Written as DNA, the CDR3 is TGTGCCAGTAGAGGCCCCGTGGGGGAGCTGTTTTTT. Full variable domain (remainder filled in from reference TRBV19 and TRBJ2-2): DGGITQSPKYLFRKEGQNVTLSCEQNLNHDAMYWYRQDPGQGLRLIYYSQIVNDFQKGDIAEGYSVSREKKESFPLTVTSAQKNPTAFYLCASRGPVGELFFGEGSRLTVL.

V gene TRBV19 combines with J gene TRBJ1-5; TRBD1 matches at 7 bases. Germline assignment: CDR1 LNHDA and CDR2 SQIVND (reference sequence). The CDR3 is 18 residues long. J was trimmed by 0 bases and V by 5 bases; bases with no gene match: 13. Here the CDR3 DNA reads TGTGCCAGTAGTGAGGACAGGTCAATCAGCTATAGCAATCAGCCCCAGCATTTT. This gives the protein CASSEDRSISYSNQPQHF. Full variable domain (missing parts from reference TRBV19 and TRBJ1-5): DGGITQSPKYLFRKEGQNVTLSCEQNLNHDAMYWYRQDPGQGLRLIYYSQIVNDFQKGDIAEGYSVSREKKESFPLTVTSAQKNPTAFYLCASSEDRSISYSNQPQHFGDGTRLSIL.

The chain recombines TRBV9 with TRBJ2-4; 8 nucleotides agree with TRBD2. Unmatched junction bases numbered 2, after V lost 3 bases and J lost 6 bases. Germline V gene data show CDR1 as SGDLS and CDR2 as YYNGEE. The CDR3 is made up of 13 amino acids. The CDR3 DNA reads as TGTGCCAGCAGCGCGGGAGGGGGAAACATTCAGTACTTC. Its protein product is CASSAGGGNIQYF.

This clonotype was seen repeatedly, ten times or more. The chain recombines TRBV20-1 with TRBJ2-7; maybe TRBD1 (5 bases). There are 11 residues in the CDR3. Deletions cut 8 bases from V and 6 bases from J, with 14 bases between. Germline V CDR1 and CDR2: DFQATT, SNEGSKA (reference sequence). This CDR3 is CSTVRVGEQYF. The CDR3 DNA is TGCAGTACCGTCAGGGTGGGCGAGCAGTACTTC.

This chain connects TRBV6-5 to TRBJ1-4; 7 bases match TRBD1. The V gene's germline CDR1 is MNHEY and CDR2 SVGAGI. The V gene end was trimmed by 2 bases and the J gene end by 0 bases; junction bases not matched to a gene: 0. The CDR3 has 15 amino acids. The CDR3 sequence: CASSYGTATNEKLFF. CDR3 nucleotide sequence: TGTGCCAGCAGTTACGGGACAGCAACTAATGAAAAACTGTTTTTT.

This clonotype was counted only a few times. The chain carries TRBV5-4 and TRBJ2-2; TRBD1 is a possible D gene (5 bases). This CDR3 is 15 amino acids long. The V end was cut by 1 base, the J end by 3 bases, with 10 bases between. Looked up from germline, CDR1 is SGHNT and CDR2 is YYREEE (reference sequence). CDR3 nucleotide sequence: TGTGCCAGCAGCTTGTTCTGGGGCGACACCGGGGAGCTGTTTTTT. Residues: CASSLFWGDTGELFF.

In its sample, this clonotype was seen a few times. The genes are TRBV29-1 and TRBJ1-2; D is unclear. This CDR3 contains 11 residues. V was pared by 5 bases and J by 1 base, with 5 bases between. The germline gives CDR1 SQVTM, CDR2 ANQGSEA. The chain's CDR3 is CSVRLNYGYTF. Written as DNA, the CDR3 is TGCAGCGTTCGACTTAACTATGGCTACACCTTC.